This section outlines one T cell receptor (beta chain) sequence together with its context. Its antigen is not yet known. Base qualities are not recorded, but no much larger clone differs from it by a single base. These data come from a study of OX40 agonist ivuxolimab in advanced cancers. Study-level background: The costimulatory receptor OX40 (CD134) was targeted by ivuxolimab, a fully human IgG2 agonistic monoclonal antibody. Intravenous ivuxolimab was administered to patients every 2 weeks at six dose levels: 0.01, 0.1, 0.3, 1.5, 3 and 10 mg/kg. Among the roughly 54 dose-escalation patients, 19 had hepatocellular carcinoma, 15 or so melanoma, 9 renal cell carcinoma and 9 head and neck cancer. A male proportion of roughly 80% and a mean age of 60 years, ranging from roughly 23 to 79, were recorded for the dose-escalation cohort. Patients were allowed to have had prior anti-PD-1, anti-PD-L1 or anti-CTLA-4 therapy, and 30% to 40% of the dose-escalation patients had been treated with checkpoint inhibitors. Partial responses occurred in three dose-escalation patients: two with cutaneous melanoma and one with hepatocellular carcinoma. The purpose of peripheral TCRbeta sequencing was to test whether ivuxolimab changed TCR sequence diversity and led to clonal T-cell expansion. The paper describes the monotherapy dose-escalation part (N = 52 patients) of the phase I trial of ivuxolimab. Broad study findings and their caveats: Clonal expansion of both CD4+ and CD8+ blood T cells was observed from baseline to week 6 at doses 0.1 to 3.0 mg/kg. After ivuxolimab, expanded clones were on average more numerous among CD8+ T cells than among CD4+ T cells. Antigen specificity was not determined for the clonally expanded peripheral T cells. Low levels of normalized T-cell clonal expansion were also seen in some patients who did not respond. In the 0.1-3.0 mg/kg groups, partial responders were among the patients with the lowest normalized peripheral clonal expansion, particularly in CD8+ T cells.

The trial excluded patients who had a history of autoimmune disease or who were on systemic immunosuppression. Peripheral blood for TCR sequencing was drawn from every dose cohort at baseline, at cycle 4 day 1 and at cycle 7 day 1. The samples were taken from a phase I, first-in-human, multicenter, open-label dose-escalation trial of ivuxolimab. Adults with locally advanced or metastatic melanoma, renal cell carcinoma, hepatocellular carcinoma or head and neck squamous cell carcinoma were enrolled in the trial. Before TCR sequencing, CD4+ T cells and CD8+ T cells from peripheral blood were sorted into separate populations. Genomic DNA was isolated from the sorted cells so that the TCRbeta CDR3 region could be sequenced. TCRbeta CDR3 regions were sequenced using the immunoSEQ Assay. Imported from immuneACCESS, the table was reduced by TCRdb to in-frame sequences with V and J called. These copies leave out some clones; in studies compared against another copy, an unresolved V gene accounts for under half, and the cause of the remainder is not known. The sample records about 83,000 clones, 84% of which are singletons. Together, the top ten hold approximately 7.4% of the sample.

CDR1 MGHRA and CDR2 YSYEKL are derived from the germline V gene. Relative to germline, V is missing 0 bases and J is missing 4 bases, with 12 bases of the junction outside any gene match. The CDR3 runs 18 amino acids, cysteine and phenylalanine included. The DNA shown is the 54-base CDR3, in frame from base 1. The sequence was collected from an adult with an advanced solid tumor such as melanoma, head and neck, liver or kidney cancer. In this chain, TRBV4-1 is recombined with TRBJ1-5; the junction holds 7 bases that match TRBD1. The material sequenced was CD4+ or CD8+ T cells sorted from blood, taken in a trial of the OX40 agonist ivuxolimab. The sequenced DNA: TGCGCCAGCAGCCAAGAACCGGACAGGATAACAGAGAATCAGCCCCAGCATTTT. It is translated as CASSQEPDRITENQPQHF.